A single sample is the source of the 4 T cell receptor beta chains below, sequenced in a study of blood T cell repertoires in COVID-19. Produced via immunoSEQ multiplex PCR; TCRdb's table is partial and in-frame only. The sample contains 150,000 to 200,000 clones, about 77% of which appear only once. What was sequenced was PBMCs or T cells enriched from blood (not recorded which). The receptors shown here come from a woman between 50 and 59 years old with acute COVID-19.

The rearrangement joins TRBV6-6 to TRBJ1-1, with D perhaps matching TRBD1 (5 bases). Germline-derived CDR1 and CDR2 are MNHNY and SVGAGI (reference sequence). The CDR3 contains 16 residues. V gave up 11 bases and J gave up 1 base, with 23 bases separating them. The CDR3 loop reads CASKGLGQQANTEAFF. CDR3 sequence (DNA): TGTGCCTCGAAAGGGTTGGGGCAGCAGGCGAACACTGAAGCTTTCTTT.

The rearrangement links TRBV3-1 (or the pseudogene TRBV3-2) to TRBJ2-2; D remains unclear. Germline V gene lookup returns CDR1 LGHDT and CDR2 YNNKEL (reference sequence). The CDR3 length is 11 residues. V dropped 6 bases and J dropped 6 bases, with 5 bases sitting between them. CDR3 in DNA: TGTGCCAGCAGTATCGCCGGGGAGCTGTTTTTT. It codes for CASSIAGELFF.

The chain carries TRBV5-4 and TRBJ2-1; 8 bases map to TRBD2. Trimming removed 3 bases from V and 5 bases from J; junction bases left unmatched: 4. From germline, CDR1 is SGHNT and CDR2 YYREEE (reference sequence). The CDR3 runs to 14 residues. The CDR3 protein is CASSSPGGDNEQFF. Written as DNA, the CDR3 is TGTGCCAGCAGCTCCCCGGGAGGGGACAATGAGCAGTTCTTC.

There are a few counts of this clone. The CDR3 here is CASWDRESDGYTF. In nucleotides, the CDR3 is TGTGCCAGTTGGGACAGGGAATCTGATGGCTACACCTTC. The chain is built from TRBV28 and TRBJ1-2, with 9 positions matching TRBD1. With V trimmed by 9 bases and J by 6 bases, 8 bases remained unmatched. This CDR3 spans 13 amino acids. Germline lookup yields CDR1 MDHEN and CDR2 SYDVKM.